Presented here are 28 T cell receptor beta chains from one specimen sequenced in a study of identical twins (dated by TCRdb to the mid-2010s). The library was built by means of 5' RACE. TCRdb lists the instrument as Illumina HiSeq 2000. The public sequencing data were trimmed at Q25 with fastp and processed into clonotypes with MiXCR by TCRdb, which kept only in-frame beta chains. CDR3 protein sequences are deduplicated, and each keeps its most common genes and DNA. The sample records about 550,000 distinct CDR3 sequences, 20% to 25% of which are singletons. The ten largest make up 0.48% of the sample. The data were also submitted as part of a second study, on yellow fever vaccine responses in identical twins.

Sequenced: CD4+ T cells sorted from blood. All receptors derive from a woman between 18 and 29 years old in good health.

In this sample, this clonotype turned up a few times. The chain is built from TRBV10-1 and TRBJ2-2; D possibly corresponds to TRBD1 (5 bases). Germline CDR1 WNHNN, CDR2 SYGVQD (reference sequence). The CDR3 is 14 amino acids. V gave up 4 bases and J gave up 8 bases, with 14 bases separating them. In nucleotides, the CDR3 is TGCGCCAGCAGTGGACAGTCTGCAGTGGGGGAGCTGTTTTTT. As protein: CASSGQSAVGELFF.

This clonotype has a handful of counts. This chain joins TRBV20-1 and TRBJ2-7; D unclear. The CDR3 spans 11 residues. Between the trimmed V and J ends, which lost 1 base and 5 bases, there was a span of 6 bases. The germline CDR1 and CDR2 sequences are DFQATT and SNEGSKA (reference sequence). CDR3 protein: CSARAGNEQYV. The CDR3 DNA reads as TGCAGTGCTAGAGCTGGGAACGAGCAGTACGTC.

This clonotype was found a few times. The gene calls are TRBV4-2 and TRBJ2-2; 12 nucleotides agree with TRBD2. Per the germline V gene, CDR1 is LGHNA and CDR2 is YNFKEQ. The CDR3 is made up of 19 amino acids. J gave up 3 bases and V 0 bases, and 8 bases lay outside the gene matches. CDR3 region: CASSQDLYLAGGYTGELFF. The DNA for the CDR3 is TGTGCCAGCAGCCAAGATTTATACCTAGCGGGGGGGTACACCGGGGAGCTGTTTTTT.

The V call is TRBV5-1, the J call TRBJ2-1; 7 bases are a match to TRBD1. V lost 4 bases to trimming and J lost 8 bases; unmatched junction nucleotides: 12. The germline V gene has CDR1 SGHRS and CDR2 YFSETQ. CDR3 size: 15 residues. CDR3 sequence reads: CASSITGVELDEQFF. CDR3 nucleotides: TGCGCCAGCAGCATCACAGGGGTAGAGTTGGATGAGCAGTTCTTC.

V usage is TRBV14 and J usage is TRBJ2-5; D perhaps matches TRBD2 (5 bases). Germline V gene lookup returns CDR1 SGHDN and CDR2 FVKESK. Trimming removed 0 bases at V and 5 bases at J, with 13 bases between. The CDR3 totals 15 residues. In nucleotides, the CDR3 is TGTGCCAGCAGCCAAGATAGGTATCCGGGGGAGACCCAGTACTTC. This encodes CASSQDRYPGETQYF.

This clonotype was counted only a few times. J is TRBJ1-1 and V is TRBV7-9; a possible D gene is TRBD1 (6 bases). Germline V lookup: CDR1 SEHNR, CDR2 FQNEAQ (reference sequence). The CDR3 runs to 12 residues. V was clipped by 1 base and J by 8 bases, with 8 bases between them. The CDR3 spells CASSLGGLEAFF. CDR3 coding DNA: TGTGCCAGCAGCTTAGGGGGGCTCGAAGCTTTCTTT.

To note about this clonotype: A much larger clone lies a single base off, so this may be a read error. V is TRBV5-6 and J is TRBJ2-2; the D call may be TRBD1 or TRBD2 (5 bases each). Germline V gene data show CDR1 as SGHDT and CDR2 as YYEEEE. With 1 base removed from V and 6 bases from J, the gap between germline ends came to 7 bases. The CDR3 runs 13 residues. The CDR3 reads CASSLPGPGELFF. As DNA, the CDR3 is TGTGCCAGCAGCTTGCCGGGGCCCGGGGAGCTGTTTTTT.

This clonotype showed up just a few times. This rearrangement joins TRBV29-1 to TRBJ2-6; 7 bases match TRBD1. Unmatched junction bases numbered 9, after V lost 4 bases and J lost 3 bases. The CDR3 is 16 residues long. Germline V lookup: CDR1 SQVTM, CDR2 ANQGSEA. CDR3: CSVVEQGLSGANVLTF. The DNA of the CDR3 is TGCAGCGTTGTGGAACAGGGGTTAAGTGGGGCCAACGTCCTGACTTTC.

The chain has TRBV6-1 and TRBJ2-1; D is ambiguous. The CDR3 totals 16 residues. Germline V lookup: CDR1 MNHNS, CDR2 SASEGT. V gave up 6 bases and J gave up 5 bases, with 20 bases separating them. The CDR3 spells CASSPGRNAINNEQFF. CDR3 DNA: TGTGCCAGCAGCCCTGGACGGAACGCGATCAACAATGAGCAGTTCTTC.

The V call is TRBV5-1, the J call TRBJ2-7, with D perhaps TRBD2 (5 bases). Trimming took 0 bases from V and 6 from J, leaving 19 bases between them. Germline assignment: CDR1 SGHRS and CDR2 YFSETQ. The CDR3 contains 16 residues. The CDR3 DNA follows: TGCGCCAGCAGCTTGGTGGGCCACCAAGGGAGCGTCGAGCAGTACTTC. This sequence encodes CASSLVGHQGSVEQYF.

This clonotype has just a few counts. V and J are TRBV5-1 and TRBJ2-7, with D uncertain. Trimming took 4 bases from V and 3 from J, leaving 11 bases between them. This CDR3 comprises 13 residues. The germline gives CDR1 SGHRS, CDR2 YFSETQ. The CDR3 DNA sequence: TGCGCCAGCAGCCCCGGATACAACTACGAGCAGTACTTC. Translating it yields CASSPGYNYEQYF.

This chain joins TRBV12-3 or TRBV12-4 and TRBJ2-7; D not resolved. V shed 3 bases and J shed 0 bases, with 12 bases lying between them. This CDR3 is built from 15 residues. The CDR3 sequence is CASSFNGISSYEQYF. In DNA form, the CDR3 reads TGTGCCAGCAGTTTCAACGGTATCTCCTCCTACGAGCAGTACTTC.

The sample holds a few counts of this clonotype. The CDR3 here is CASSQVGGETQYF. The CDR3 nucleotides read TGTGCCAGCAGCCAAGTTGGTGGGGAGACCCAGTACTTC. This rearrangement joins TRBV4-2 to TRBJ2-5, with unresolved D. Trimming removed 1 base from V and 5 bases from J, with 8 bases in between. The CDR3 has 13 residues. Germline V CDR1 and CDR2: LGHNA, YNFKEQ.

This clonotype was picked up a small number of times. The rearrangement uses TRBV15 and TRBJ2-2; 7 bases align to TRBD1. Germline CDR1 and CDR2: LNHNV and YYDKDF (reference sequence). The CDR3 contains 15 residues. The ends lost 3 bases at V and 4 bases at J; junction bases unmatched: 5. The CDR3, as DNA: TGTGCCACCAGCAGTGGGACAGAGTTCACCGGGGAGCTGTTTTTT. Its protein product is CATSSGTEFTGELFF. The variable domain in full, completed from reference TRBV15 and TRBJ2-2, reads DAMVIQNPRYQVTQFGKPVTLSCSQTLNHNVMYWYQQKSSQAPKLLFHYYDKDFNNEADTPDNFQSRRPNTSFCFLDIRSPGLGDTAMYLCATSSGTEFTGELFFGEGSRLTVL.

This sequence joins TRBV7-9 and TRBJ2-2; D perhaps matches TRBD2 (6 bases). The ends were cut back, 2 bases at V and 6 bases at J, with 7 bases in the middle. Germline V gene data show CDR1 as SEHNR and CDR2 as FQNEAQ (reference sequence). This CDR3 spans 13 amino acids. This CDR3 reads CASSLRESGELFF. The CDR3, as DNA: TGTGCCAGCAGCTTACGGGAGTCCGGGGAGCTGTTTTTT.

This sequence joins TRBV7-3 and TRBJ2-1; maybe TRBD2 (5 bases). The CDR3 extends over 19 amino acids. The V and J ends lost 3 bases and 0 bases respectively, with 21 bases between them. Germline V lookup: CDR1 SGHTA, CDR2 FQGTGA. CDR3 sequence reads: CASSFGPRVDPSSYNEQFF. The CDR3, as DNA: TGTGCCAGCAGCTTTGGGCCGCGGGTGGACCCAAGCTCCTACAATGAGCAGTTCTTC.

The gene calls are TRBV11-2 and TRBJ2-1; 9 bases fit TRBD2. The germline CDR1 and CDR2 sequences are SGHAT and FQNNGV. V was pared by 5 bases and J by 8 bases, with 10 bases of the junction left unmatched. The CDR3 is made up of 15 amino acids. The CDR3 region has the DNA TGTGCCAGCAGCCCCGGGGCTAGCGGGATCGATGAGCAGTTCTTC. Amino acid sequence: CASSPGASGIDEQFF. Full variable domain (rest looked up from reference TRBV11-2 and TRBJ2-1): EAGVAQSPRYKIIEKRQSVAFWCNPISGHATLYWYQQILGQGPKLLIQFQNNGVVDDSQLPKDRFSAERLKGVDSTLKIQPAKLEDSAVYLCASSPGASGIDEQFFGPGTRLTVL.

This clonotype appeared a few times. The CDR3 region has the DNA TGTGCCAGCAGCAAGGGGACACTCACCTCCTACAATGAGCAGTTCTTC. Amino acid sequence: CASSKGTLTSYNEQFF. The chain has TRBV2 and TRBJ2-1, with a possible D match to TRBD1 (6 bases). CDR1 is SNHLY and CDR2 is FYNNEI in the germline V gene. Trimming stripped 6 bases from V and 0 bases from J, with 15 bases between. The CDR3 consists of 16 residues.

V and J are TRBV12-3 or TRBV12-4 and TRBJ1-6; possible D gene TRBD1, 5 bases. V was cut by 7 bases and J by 9 bases, with 10 bases left in between. This CDR3 has 12 residues. CDR3 sequence (DNA): TGTGCCAGCAACGGGGGACTTTCACCCCTCCACTTT. This translates into CASNGGLSPLHF.

The rearrangement links TRBV27 to TRBJ1-4; no reliable D call. Germline-derived CDR1 and CDR2 are MNHEY and SMNVEV (reference sequence). V lost 3 bases, J lost 0 bases, and 8 bases lay in between. The CDR3 runs to 15 residues. CDR3 amino acids: CASSLNGATNEKLFF. DNA for the CDR3: TGTGCCAGCAGTTTGAACGGTGCAACTAATGAAAAACTGTTTTTT.

The chain links TRBV5-1 to TRBJ2-1; 11 bases line up with TRBD2. This CDR3 region has 19 residues. The ends lost 4 bases at V and 0 bases at J; junction bases unmatched: 12. CDR1 is SGHRS and CDR2 is YFSETQ in the germline V gene. The CDR3, as DNA: TGCGCCAGCAGCCCGCAAACGACTAGCGGGATAAGCTCCTACAATGAGCAGTTCTTC. Translated, it gives CASSPQTTSGISSYNEQFF.

The gene calls are TRBV12-3 or TRBV12-4 and TRBJ1-4; D remains unclear. The CDR3 extends over 15 amino acids. V was trimmed by 1 base and J by 11 bases, leaving 17 bases between them. In DNA form, the CDR3 reads TGTGCCAGCAGTTTAGGCGGCAGTCCAGGCAAGAAACTGTTTTTT. Translation gives CASSLGGSPGKKLFF.

This clonotype has just a few counts. The chain couples TRBV2 to TRBJ1-6; D might be TRBD1 (5 bases). The CDR3 runs to 14 residues. CDR1 SNHLY and CDR2 FYNNEI come from the germline V gene. V lost 4 bases, J lost 7 bases, and 11 bases lay in between. CDR3 residues: CASSAGAWNSPLHF. CDR3 DNA sequence: TGTGCCAGCAGTGCCGGGGCTTGGAATTCACCCCTCCACTTT.

V usage is TRBV6-4 and J usage is TRBJ2-3, with D possibly matching TRBD1 (6 bases). The CDR3 runs 13 residues. The ends were cut back, 4 bases at V and 3 bases at J, with 8 bases in the middle. The germline gives CDR1 MRHNA, CDR2 SNTAGT. CDR3 protein: CASSVGATDTQYF. The CDR3 DNA reads as TGTGCCAGCAGTGTGGGGGCGACAGATACGCAGTATTTT.

There are a few counts of this clonotype. This chain links TRBV7-2 with TRBJ2-5, with D maybe TRBD2 (6 bases). This CDR3 is built from 16 residues. Germline CDR1 is SGHTA and CDR2 is FQGNSA. V gave up 0 bases and J gave up 2 bases, with 13 bases separating them. The CDR3 reads CASSLASSGPQETQYF. The DNA of the CDR3 is TGTGCCAGCAGCTTAGCATCGAGCGGGCCACAAGAGACCCAGTACTTC.

V usage is TRBV24-1 and J usage is TRBJ1-5; no definite D call. Trimming stripped 5 bases from V and 3 bases from J, with 10 bases between. In germline, CDR1 is KGHDR, CDR2 SFDVKD. The CDR3 runs 14 residues. For the CDR3, the DNA is TGTGCCACCAGTGTCACCGGTGCCAATCAGCCCCAGCATTTT. Protein: CATSVTGANQPQHF.

The table lists this clonotype with a few counts. In DNA form, the CDR3 reads TGTGCCAGCAGTTTAGGGACAGCTAACAATCAGCCCCAGCATTTT. It yields the protein CASSLGTANNQPQHF. The gene calls are TRBV12-3 or TRBV12-4 and TRBJ1-5; D may be TRBD1 (6 bases). This CDR3 comprises 15 residues. Trimming took 1 base from V and 3 from J, leaving 10 bases between them.

The V gene is TRBV12-3 or TRBV12-4, the J gene TRBJ2-3; the match to TRBD2 covers 7 bases. The CDR3 loop spans 14 amino acids. The V gene end was trimmed by 6 bases and the J gene end by 5 bases; junction bases not matched to a gene: 8. The CDR3 sequence: CASSPGRPGDTQYF. The CDR3 DNA sequence: TGTGCCAGCAGCCCCGGGAGGCCGGGAGATACGCAGTATTTT.